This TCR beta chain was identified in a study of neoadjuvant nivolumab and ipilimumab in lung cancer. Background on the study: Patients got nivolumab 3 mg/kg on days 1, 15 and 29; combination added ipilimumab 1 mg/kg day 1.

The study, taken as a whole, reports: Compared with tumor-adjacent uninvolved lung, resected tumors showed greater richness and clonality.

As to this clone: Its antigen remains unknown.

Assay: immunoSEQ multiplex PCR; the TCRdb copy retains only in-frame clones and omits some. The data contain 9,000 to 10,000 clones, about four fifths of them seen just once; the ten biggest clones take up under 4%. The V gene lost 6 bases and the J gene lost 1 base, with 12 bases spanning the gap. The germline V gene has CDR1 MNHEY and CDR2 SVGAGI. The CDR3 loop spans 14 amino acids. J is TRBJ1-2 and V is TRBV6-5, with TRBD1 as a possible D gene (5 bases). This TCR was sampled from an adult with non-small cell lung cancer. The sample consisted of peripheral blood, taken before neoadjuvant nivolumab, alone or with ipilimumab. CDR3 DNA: TGTGCCAGCAGCAGAGACAGCTTTAACTATGGCTACACCTTC. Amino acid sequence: CASSRDSFNYGYTF.